The T cell receptor beta chain under discussion was sequenced for a study of cytomegalovirus exposure and HLA in healthy donors. PCR amplification relied on 60 Vbeta primers (plus 13 Jbeta primers). As processed by the authors: Later reanalysis found around 80 million unique TCR beta chains, roughly 9.9 million of them shared. The assay was immunoSEQ multiplex PCR, and TCRdb's table has in-frame clones only and misses some. That table furnishes V, J and clone size, whereas the DNA furnished D and trimming. Among tens of thousands of clones listed, roughly 72% were seen once. This clone was found once. Its target is unknown. Findings and caveats of the study: When analyzed later, a missense DCLRE1C variant was found to be linked to TCR beta V- and J-gene trimming. In vitro assays verified that three CMV-associated chains recognized CMV antigens specifically. By a later analysis, the bulk of CMV-associated TCR beta chains appeared HLA-restricted.

The CDR3 length is 15 residues. Germline-derived CDR1 and CDR2 are SEHNR and FQNEAQ (reference sequence). Trimming cost V 5 bases and J 3 bases; bases outside gene matches: 9. Sequenced material: PBMCs. The origin of this receptor is a woman aged 45-60 years in good health and CMV-seropositive. The chain is built from TRBV7-9 and TRBJ2-7; 8 positions agree with TRBD1. The CDR3 here is CASSQGQGKIYEQYF. In nucleotides, the CDR3 is TGTGCCAGCAGCCAAGGACAGGGAAAAATCTACGAGCAGTACTTC.